Sequencing of this TCR beta chain was carried out in a study of CD4 T cells in relation to SARS-CoV-2 and coronaviruses. Looking at the study overall: The restricting HLA molecule for shared crossreactive spike epitopes was mapped. Study-wide results and limits: Compared with monoreactive clones, crossreactive clones showed significantly weaker SARS-CoV-2 expansion. Pre-pandemic and post-infection samples never came from the same donor.

On this clone itself: What it recognizes is unknown.

CD4+ T cells from unexposed donors were obtained before the COVID-19 pandemic (2011-2018). Deep TCR-beta sequencing used DNA from uncultured naive and memory CD4+ T cells. Method: immunoSEQ multiplex PCR; TCRdb's copy keeps in-frame clones and lacks some. The data show 60,000 to 65,000 clones, about 94% seen once. The sequenced material came from naive CD4+ T cells from PBMCs. The sample's subset: naive CD4+ T cells isolated by negative enrichment. The origin of this receptor is a human donor in good health.

This CDR3 is CASSRGGTGSYNEQFF. The DNA of the CDR3 is TGTGCCAGCTCACGAGGGGGGACGGGCTCCTACAATGAGCAGTTCTTC. V is TRBV18 and J is TRBJ2-1, with D perhaps given as TRBD1 or TRBD2 (6 bases each). Germline V gene sequence: CDR1 KGHSH, CDR2 LQKENI. CDR3 length equals 16 residues. V dropped 4 bases and J dropped 0 bases, with 13 bases sitting between them.